This T cell receptor (beta chain) was recorded in a study of shared clonotypes between healthy human individuals. Comment on this clone: The antigen remains unidentified.

Unmatched junction bases numbered 10, after V lost 4 bases and J lost 9 bases. The CDR3 totals 15 residues. CDR1 and CDR2 (germline): SGDLS, YYNGEE. Assay used: immunoSEQ multiplex PCR; TCRdb lists only in-frame clones, some missing. The sample carries more than 2 million clones, around 93% recorded once. Findings of the study overall: Sequencing depth was expected to influence donor clonotype sharing.

CD45RO-negative, CCR7-positively selected cells formed the naive CD8 fraction, excluding terminally differentiated effector memory CD45RA+ cells. The sequenced sample was naive CD8+ T cells from PBMCs. The receptor was derived from a man between 18 and 35 years old in good health. Some clones in this sample may be carry-over from other donors' samples. V is TRBV9 and J is TRBJ2-1; 10 nucleotides align to TRBD2. This chain's CDR3 is CASSPRLAGVSEQFF. CDR3 DNA sequence: TGTGCCAGCAGCCCCCGGCTAGCGGGAGTAAGTGAGCAGTTCTTC.